This T cell receptor (beta chain) stems from a study of patients and donors after allogeneic stem cell transplantation. With 3 bases clipped from V and 1 base from J, the junction kept 9 bases outside the gene matches. Germline loops: CDR1 MGHRA, CDR2 YSYEKL. This CDR3 spans 17 amino acids. TCRdb redid the calling of the RT-PCR reads with MiXCR, one entry per CDR3 protein. The data show about 200,000 distinct CDR3 sequences, with around two fifths seen just once and around 10% held by the top ten. This TCR was sampled from a human donor who was either an allogeneic HSCT recipient or a stem cell or donor lymphocyte infusion donor (not recorded which). It is not recorded whose cells these are; they may come from a transplant donor. This rearrangement joins TRBV4-1 to TRBJ1-2; 9 bases match TRBD1. Sample: blood, either unsorted or a sorted T cell fraction (not recorded which). The CDR3 protein is CASSHRTGEGYNYGYTF. The CDR3 nucleotides read TGCGCCAGCAGCCATCGGACAGGGGAGGGTTATAACTATGGCTACACCTTC.